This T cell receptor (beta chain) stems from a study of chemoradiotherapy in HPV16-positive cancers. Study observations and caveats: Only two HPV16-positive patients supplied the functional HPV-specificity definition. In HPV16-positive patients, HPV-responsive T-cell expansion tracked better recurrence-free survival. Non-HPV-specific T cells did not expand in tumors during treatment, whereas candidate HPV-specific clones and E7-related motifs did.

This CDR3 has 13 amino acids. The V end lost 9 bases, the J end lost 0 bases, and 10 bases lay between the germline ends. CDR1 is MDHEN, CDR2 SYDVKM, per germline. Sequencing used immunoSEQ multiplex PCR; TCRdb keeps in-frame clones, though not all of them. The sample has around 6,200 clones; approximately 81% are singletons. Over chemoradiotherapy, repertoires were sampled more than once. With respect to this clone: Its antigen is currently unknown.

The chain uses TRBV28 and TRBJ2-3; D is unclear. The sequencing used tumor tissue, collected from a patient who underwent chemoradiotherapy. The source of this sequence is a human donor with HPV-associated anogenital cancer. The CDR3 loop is CASRKTSTDTQYF. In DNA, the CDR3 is TGTGCCAGTAGAAAAACCAGCACAGATACGCAGTATTTT.